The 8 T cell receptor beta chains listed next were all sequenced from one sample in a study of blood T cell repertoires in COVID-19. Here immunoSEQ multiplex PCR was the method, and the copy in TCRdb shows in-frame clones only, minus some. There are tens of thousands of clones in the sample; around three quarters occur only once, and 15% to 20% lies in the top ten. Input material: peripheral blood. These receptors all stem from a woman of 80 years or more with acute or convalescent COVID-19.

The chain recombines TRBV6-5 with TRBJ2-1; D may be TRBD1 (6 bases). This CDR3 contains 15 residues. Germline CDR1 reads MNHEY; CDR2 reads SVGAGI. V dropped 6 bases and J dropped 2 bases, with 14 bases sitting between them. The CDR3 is CASSQGQTTYNEQFF. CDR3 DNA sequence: TGTGCCAGCAGCCAAGGACAGACCACCTACAATGAGCAGTTCTTC.

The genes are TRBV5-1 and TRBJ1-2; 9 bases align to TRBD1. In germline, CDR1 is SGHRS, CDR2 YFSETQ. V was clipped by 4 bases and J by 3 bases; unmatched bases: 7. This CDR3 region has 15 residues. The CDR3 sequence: CASSIGTGNDYGYTF. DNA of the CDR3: TGCGCCAGCAGCATTGGGACAGGGAATGACTATGGCTACACCTTC.

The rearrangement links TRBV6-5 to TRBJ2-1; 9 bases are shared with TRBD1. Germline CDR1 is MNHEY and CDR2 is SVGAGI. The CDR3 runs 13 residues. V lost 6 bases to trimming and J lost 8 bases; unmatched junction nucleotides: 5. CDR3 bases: TGTGCCAGCAGCGGGGACAGGGTGGATGAGCAGTTCTTC. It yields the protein CASSGDRVDEQFF.

CDR3 in amino acids: CASSPTSGSSYEQYF. The CDR3, as DNA: TGTGCCAGCAGCCCGACCAGCGGGAGCTCCTACGAGCAGTACTTC. The J gene is TRBJ2-7, the V gene TRBV14; TRBD2 matches at 8 bases. The CDR3 has 15 residues. CDR1 is SGHDN, CDR2 FVKESK, per germline. With 4 bases clipped from V and 0 bases from J, the junction kept 5 bases outside the gene matches.

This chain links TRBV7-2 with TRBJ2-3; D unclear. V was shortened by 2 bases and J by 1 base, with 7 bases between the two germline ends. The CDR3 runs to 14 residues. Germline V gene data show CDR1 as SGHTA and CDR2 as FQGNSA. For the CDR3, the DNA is TGTGCCAGCAGCTTAATAAGCGGCACAGATACGCAGTATTTT. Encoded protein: CASSLISGTDTQYF.

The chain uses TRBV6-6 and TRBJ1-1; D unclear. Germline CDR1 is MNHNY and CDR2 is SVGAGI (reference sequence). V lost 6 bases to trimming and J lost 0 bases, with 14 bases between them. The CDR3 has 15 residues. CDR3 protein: CASSLRLVMNTEAFF. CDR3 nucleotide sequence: TGTGCCAGCAGCCTACGATTGGTAATGAACACTGAAGCTTTCTTT.

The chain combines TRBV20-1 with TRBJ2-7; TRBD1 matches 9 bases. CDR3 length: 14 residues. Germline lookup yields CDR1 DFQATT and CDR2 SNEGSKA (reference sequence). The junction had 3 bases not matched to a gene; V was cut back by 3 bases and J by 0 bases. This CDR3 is CSASRTGASYEQYF. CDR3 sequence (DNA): TGCAGTGCTAGTCGGACAGGGGCCTCCTACGAGCAGTACTTC.

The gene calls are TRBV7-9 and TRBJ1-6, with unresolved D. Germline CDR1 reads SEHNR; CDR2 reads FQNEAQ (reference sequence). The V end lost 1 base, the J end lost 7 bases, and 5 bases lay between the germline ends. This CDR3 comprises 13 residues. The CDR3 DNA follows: TGTGCCAGCAGCTTAGGAGGCAATTCACCCCTCCACTTT. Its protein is CASSLGGNSPLHF.